This T cell receptor beta chain was documented in a study of blood T cell repertoires in COVID-19 (TCRdb year 2020). Regarding the research as a whole: The collaborator samples originated in the United States, Italy and Spain and spanned the acute and convalescent phases of COVID-19. The material from the prospective study consisted of cDNA or gDNA derived from T cells, B-cell-depleted T cells, or PBMCs. Subjects who had been exposed to COVID-19, were actively infected with it, or had recovered from it provided the deeply sampled blood TCRbeta repertoires that made up the dataset. A freely available public database, intended as a resource for researchers studying the immune response to SARS-CoV-2, is where the repertoires were released. Samples came from the ongoing ImmuneRACE study (first 160 participants) plus 1,254 subjects from 6 global collaborators. The sample metadata nearly always contained a de-identified subject ID, COVID-19 status, age in years and sex. HLA class I and class II types, where available, came from metadata supplied by the sample provider rather than from assay-based typing. General findings and caveats noted by the study authors: How much clinical and demographic metadata was included differed by source and by participant, and the metadata was provided uncurated.

With regard to this clone: It has no known antigen specificity. No clone much larger than this one lies a single base away; base qualities are absent.

The immunoSEQ Assay, a bias-controlled multiplex PCR, was used to amplify TCRbeta CDR3 regions from genomic DNA. The paper's processing steps were these. The number of nucleated cells in each sample was estimated from the amplification of reference gene primers within the assay. To quantify the absolute abundance of each unique TCRbeta CDR3 rearrangement, sequence reads were collapsed and filtered. Productive Simpson clonality was computed per sample as the square root of Simpson's diversity index over productive rearrangements. The clones in this table, taken by TCRdb from immuneACCESS, are in-frame only. Not every clone is retained; where verified, under half of the shortfall comes from an unresolved V gene, and the cause of the rest is unknown. Clone size and V and J calls were adopted from that table, with D and trimming inferred from the DNA. This sample is represented by 60,000 to 80,000 clones; 80% to 95% of them were singletons. Jointly, the top ten make up approximately 5.5% of the sample.

Collaborating institutions collected whole blood in K2EDTA tubes following their own protocols. Collaborator samples were shipped for TCRbeta analysis as frozen whole blood, isolated PBMCs, or DNA extracted from either sample type. Trimming removed 4 bases from V and 4 bases from J, leaving 25 bases between the germline ends. Reading from cysteine to phenylalanine, the CDR3 counts 17 amino acids. Only the CDR3 part of the read is kept: 51 bases, read in frame from the first base. The CDR1 and CDR2 encoded by the germline V gene are SQVTM and ANQGSEA. Sample: peripheral blood. The chain couples TRBV29-1 to TRBJ2-5; tentative D gene TRBD2, with 6 bases matching. This receptor was taken from a human donor in a cohort sampled during active COVID-19. The CDR3 reads as follows: CSVVPGLTLPPTETQYF. The nucleotide sequence reads as follows: TGCAGCGTTGTACCAGGACTAACGTTGCCACCAACAGAGACCCAGTACTTC.